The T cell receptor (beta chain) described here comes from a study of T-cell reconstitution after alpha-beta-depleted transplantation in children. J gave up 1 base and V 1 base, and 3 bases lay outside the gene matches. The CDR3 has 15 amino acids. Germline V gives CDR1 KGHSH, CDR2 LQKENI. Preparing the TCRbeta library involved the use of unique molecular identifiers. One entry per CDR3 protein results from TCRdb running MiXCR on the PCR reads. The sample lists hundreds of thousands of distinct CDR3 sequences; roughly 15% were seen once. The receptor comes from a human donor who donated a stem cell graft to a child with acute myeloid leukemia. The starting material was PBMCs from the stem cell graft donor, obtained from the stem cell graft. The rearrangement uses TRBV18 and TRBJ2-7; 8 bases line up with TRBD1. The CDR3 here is CASSPLRDRSYEQYF. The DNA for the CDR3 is TGTGCCAGCTCACCACTCCGGGACAGGTCCTACGAGCAGTACTTC.